The 20 T cell receptor beta chains given below trace back to one sample, sequenced in a study of T cells in Graves' hyperthyroidism and ophthalmopathy. The CDR3 regions of TCR beta were amplified from RNA transcripts. First-round RT-PCR with HTBI primers amplified the TCR CDR3 region. TCRdb analysed the multiplex PCR reads with MiXCR anew, one entry per CDR3 protein. This table has approximately 380,000 distinct CDR3 sequences, about a fifth appearing once. Sequencing input: blood. The source is a woman aged 18-30 years with Graves' hyperthyroidism.

This clonotype came up a few times. A much more abundant neighbour one base away suggests this may be a read error. The rearrangement joins TRBV20-1 to TRBJ2-5; 7 bases fit TRBD2. This CDR3 region has 17 residues. Germline loops: CDR1 DFQATT, CDR2 SNEGSKA (reference sequence). V trimming: 6 bases; J trimming: 0 bases; junction bases outside the gene matches: 16. The CDR3 bases are TGCAGTGCCAGGCCCCTGAAGGGGAGGGCGTACCAAGAGACCCAGTACTTC. Translated, it gives CSARPLKGRAYQETQYF.

This clonotype occurred many times. J is TRBJ1-1 and V is TRBV6-5; possible D gene TRBD1, 6 bases. Germline loops: CDR1 MNHEY, CDR2 SVGAGI. With 8 bases removed from V and 6 bases from J, the gap between germline ends came to 16 bases. The CDR3 is 13 residues long. The CDR3 nucleotides are TGTGCCAGCGGTTTTCAGGGGACGGCTGAAGCTTTCTTT. This gives the protein CASGFQGTAEAFF.

This clonotype was observed at least ten times. The chain carries TRBV7-6 and TRBJ2-7; D unresolved. V lost 1 base, J lost 5 bases, and 15 bases lay in between. The CDR3 is 15 residues long. The V gene's germline CDR1 is SGHVS and CDR2 FNYEAQ. The CDR3 nucleotides are TGTGCCAGCAGCTTAGATGTGATAGGGAAGGACGAGCAGTACTTC. Residues: CASSLDVIGKDEQYF.

This clonotype occurred many times. The chain is built from TRBV30 and TRBJ1-3; D is uncertain. The CDR3 has 12 amino acids. Deletions cut 5 bases from V and 0 bases from J, with 5 bases between. Germline V gene sequence: CDR1 GTSNPN, CDR2 SVGIG (reference sequence). CDR3: CAWQNSGNTIYF. CDR3 sequence (DNA): TGTGCCTGGCAGAACTCTGGAAACACCATATATTTT.

This chain connects TRBV11-1 to TRBJ2-2; D gene unclear. The CDR3 totals 19 residues. Germline V gene lookup returns CDR1 SGHAT and CDR2 FQDESV (reference sequence). V was clipped by 0 bases and J by 0 bases, with 17 bases between them. CDR3 in DNA: TGTGCCAGCAGCTTAGCGGGTGCGAAGGCCCCAACGAACACCGGGGAGCTGTTTTTT. This sequence encodes CASSLAGAKAPTNTGELFF.

This clonotype was seen at least ten times. The chain is built from TRBV7-2 and TRBJ1-1; 8 bases agree with TRBD1. Losses at the gene ends were 3 bases for V and 1 base for J; bases not matched to a gene: 4. CDR3 size: 15 residues. The germline gives CDR1 SGHTA, CDR2 FQGNSA. The CDR3 is CASSFRQGTNTEAFF. The CDR3 DNA follows: TGTGCCAGCAGCTTCAGACAGGGGACGAACACTGAAGCTTTCTTT.

This chain connects TRBV3-1 to TRBJ1-4; TRBD1 agrees at 9 bases. Germline CDR1 LGHDT, CDR2 YNNKEL (reference sequence). There are 15 residues in the CDR3. The V and J ends lost 1 base and 8 bases, in that order; junction bases with no gene match: 5. CDR3 in amino acids: CASSQGGTGREKLFF. Here the CDR3 DNA reads TGTGCCAGCAGCCAAGGGGGGACAGGGCGCGAAAAACTGTTTTTT.

This clonotype has at least ten counts. This sequence joins TRBV6-2 or TRBV6-3 and TRBJ1-1; maybe TRBD1 (6 bases). Looked up from germline, CDR1 is MNHEY and CDR2 is SVGEGT. V lost 2 bases to trimming and J lost 5 bases, with 24 bases between them. The CDR3 sequence is 18 residues long. For the CDR3, the DNA is TGTGCCAGCAGTTACGCCCTAGGGACATCGATTGTGGGAACTGAAGCTTTCTTT. Translation: CASSYALGTSIVGTEAFF.

This clonotype was seen at least ten times. The CDR3 DNA reads TGCGCCAGCAGCCAAGAGCGGATCTACGAGCAGTACTTC. This encodes CASSQERIYEQYF. This chain links TRBV4-1 with TRBJ2-7; D gene unclear. This CDR3 is built from 13 residues. From germline, CDR1 is MGHRA and CDR2 YSYEKL. Between the trimmed V and J ends, which lost 0 bases and 3 bases, there was a span of 6 bases.

A note on this clonotype: One junction end does not reproduce the germline sequence, and a read error may be involved. J is TRBJ2-7 and V is TRBV12-3 or TRBV12-4; TRBD1 matches at 8 bases. The CDR3 runs 12 residues. The CDR3 DNA reads as TGTGCCTGCAGTGTGCAGGGGGCCGAGCAGTACTTC. Its translation is CACSVQGAEQYF.

This clonotype appeared many times. The DNA for the CDR3 is TGTGCCAGCAGTTACGGTATAGGGGGCTATGGCTACACCTTC. Protein product: CASSYGIGGYGYTF. The J gene is TRBJ1-2, the V gene TRBV6-5; D may be TRBD1 (6 bases). CDR3 length equals 14 residues. The germline V gene has CDR1 MNHEY and CDR2 SVGAGI. V was pared by 2 bases and J by 4 bases, with 11 bases between.

This clonotype was observed many times. V usage is TRBV12-3 or TRBV12-4 and J usage is TRBJ1-2, with D possibly being TRBD1 (6 bases). With 6 bases removed from V and 5 bases from J, the gap between germline ends came to 10 bases. The CDR3 extends over 12 amino acids. The CDR3 region has the DNA TGTGCCAGCAGCCAGACAGGTTATGGCTACACCTTC. Its protein product is CASSQTGYGYTF.

This clonotype was recorded at least ten times. V usage is TRBV3-1 and J usage is TRBJ1-2; 7 positions match TRBD1. J lost 5 bases, V lost 4 bases, and 13 bases had no gene match. This CDR3 has 16 residues. Per the germline V gene, CDR1 is LGHDT and CDR2 is YNNKEL (reference sequence). CDR3 region: CASSPPRQGSTYGYTF. The DNA of the CDR3 is TGTGCCAGCAGCCCACCCAGACAGGGCTCTACGTATGGCTACACCTTC.

This clonotype came up many times. The chain couples TRBV20-1 to TRBJ1-1; D gene unclear. The CDR3 has 11 residues. Germline V gives CDR1 DFQATT, CDR2 SNEGSKA (reference sequence). V was pared by 5 bases and J by 4 bases, with 8 bases between. In DNA form, the CDR3 reads TGCAGTGCTGCGTCAGGCACTGAAGCTTTCTTT. Amino acid sequence: CSAASGTEAFF.

The chain couples TRBV12-3 or TRBV12-4 to TRBJ2-5, with TRBD2 matching 12 bases. The CDR3 sequence is 15 residues long. J gave up 4 bases and V 7 bases, and 7 bases lay outside the gene matches. This chain's CDR3 is CASTTLAGGRETQYF. The DNA of the CDR3 is TGTGCCAGCACCACACTAGCGGGGGGCCGAGAGACCCAGTACTTC.

This clonotype appeared many times. The V gene is TRBV12-3 or TRBV12-4, the J gene TRBJ2-2; 9 nucleotides align to TRBD2. V lost 4 bases and J lost 3; bases outside the gene matches: 9. The CDR3 length is 17 residues. As DNA, the CDR3 is TGTGCCAGCAGTTCTGCGGGGGGGCCTTTGTACACCGGGGAGCTGTTTTTT. Translating it yields CASSSAGGPLYTGELFF.

This clonotype appeared many times. The chain joins TRBV2 to TRBJ1-2; no reliable D call. The CDR3 consists of 15 residues. V lost 3 bases and J lost 0, with 11 bases in between. The germline gives CDR1 SNHLY, CDR2 FYNNEI. DNA of the CDR3: TGTGCCAGCAGTGACCCCGGTAGAGCTAACTATGGCTACACCTTC. It yields the protein CASSDPGRANYGYTF.

This clonotype was recorded only once. The gene calls are TRBV7-6 and TRBJ1-2; D is unclear. V lost 1 base to trimming and J lost 8 bases, with 11 bases between them. Germline CDR1 reads SGHVS; CDR2 reads FNYEAQ. The CDR3 is 13 amino acids. This CDR3 reads CASSLDQAGGYTF. The CDR3 coding sequence is TGTGCCAGCAGCTTAGACCAGGCTGGGGGCTACACCTTC.

The gene calls are TRBV6-4 and TRBJ2-7, with D perhaps matching TRBD1 or TRBD2 (5 bases each). V was shortened by 5 bases and J by 4 bases, with 12 bases between the two germline ends. Per the germline V gene, CDR1 is MRHNA and CDR2 is SNTAGT. The CDR3 runs 13 residues. CDR3 protein: CASSYGATYEQYF. The CDR3 coding sequence is TGTGCCAGCAGTTACGGGGCAACTTACGAGCAGTACTTC.

This clonotype was seen repeatedly, ten times or more. The chain has TRBV19 and TRBJ1-1; D unclear. The V gene lost 7 bases and the J gene lost 10 bases, with 22 bases spanning the gap. Germline-derived CDR1 and CDR2 are LNHDA and SQIVND (reference sequence). This CDR3 is built from 14 residues. The CDR3 sequence is CASTLRGRALVAFF. The CDR3 bases are TGTGCCAGTACGCTACGCGGACGGGCGTTGGTAGCTTTCTTT.